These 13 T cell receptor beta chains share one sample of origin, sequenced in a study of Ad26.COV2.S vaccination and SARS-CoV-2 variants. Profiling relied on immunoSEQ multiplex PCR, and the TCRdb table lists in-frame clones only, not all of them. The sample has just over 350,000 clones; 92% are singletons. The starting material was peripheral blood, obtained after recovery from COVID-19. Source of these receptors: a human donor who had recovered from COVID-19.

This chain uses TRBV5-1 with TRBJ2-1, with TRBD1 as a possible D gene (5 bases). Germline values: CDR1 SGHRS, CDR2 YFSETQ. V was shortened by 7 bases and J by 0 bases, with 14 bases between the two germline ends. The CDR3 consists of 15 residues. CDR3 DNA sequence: TGCGCCAGCTTCCTCAGGGTTAGCTCCTACAATGAGCAGTTCTTC. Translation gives CASFLRVSSYNEQFF. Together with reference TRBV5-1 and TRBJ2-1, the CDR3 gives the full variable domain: KAGVTQTPRYLIKTRGQQVTLSCSPISGHRSVSWYQQTPGQGLQFLFEYFSETQRNKGNFPGRFSGRQFSNSRSEMNVSTLELGDSALYLCASFLRVSSYNEQFFGPGTRLTVL.

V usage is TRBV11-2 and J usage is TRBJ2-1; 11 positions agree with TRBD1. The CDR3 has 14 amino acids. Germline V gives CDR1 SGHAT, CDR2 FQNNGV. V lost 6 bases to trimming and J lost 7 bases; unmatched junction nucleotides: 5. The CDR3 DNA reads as TGTGCCAGCAGAGGGACAGGGGGAGGTAATGAGCAGTTCTTC. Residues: CASRGTGGGNEQFF.

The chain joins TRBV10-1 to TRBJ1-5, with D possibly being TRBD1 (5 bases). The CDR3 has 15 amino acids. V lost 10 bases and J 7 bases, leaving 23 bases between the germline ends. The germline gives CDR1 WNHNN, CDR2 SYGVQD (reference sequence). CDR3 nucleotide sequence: TGCGCCACCACCAATCGACAGAGGAACGGGCAGCCCCAGCATTTT. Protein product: CATTNRQRNGQPQHF.

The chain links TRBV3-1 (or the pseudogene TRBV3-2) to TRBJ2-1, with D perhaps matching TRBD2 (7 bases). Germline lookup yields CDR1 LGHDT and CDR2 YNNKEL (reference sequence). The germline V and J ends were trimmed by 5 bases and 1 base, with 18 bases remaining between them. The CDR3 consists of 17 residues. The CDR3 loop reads CASSKGHGGRSYNEQFF. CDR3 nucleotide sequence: TGTGCCAGCAGCAAAGGGCACGGGGGGCGGTCCTACAATGAGCAGTTCTTC.

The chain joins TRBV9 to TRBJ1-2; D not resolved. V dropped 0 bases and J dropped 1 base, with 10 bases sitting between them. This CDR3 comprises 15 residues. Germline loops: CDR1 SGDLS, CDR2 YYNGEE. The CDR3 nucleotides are TGTGCCAGCAGCGTAGCCTCTACGGATAACTATGGCTACACCTTC. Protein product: CASSVASTDNYGYTF.

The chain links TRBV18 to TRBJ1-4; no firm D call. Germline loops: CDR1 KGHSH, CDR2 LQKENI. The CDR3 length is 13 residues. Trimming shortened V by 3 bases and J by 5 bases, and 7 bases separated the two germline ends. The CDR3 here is CASSPQANEKLFF. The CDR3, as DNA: TGTGCCAGCTCACCCCAGGCAAATGAAAAACTGTTTTTT.

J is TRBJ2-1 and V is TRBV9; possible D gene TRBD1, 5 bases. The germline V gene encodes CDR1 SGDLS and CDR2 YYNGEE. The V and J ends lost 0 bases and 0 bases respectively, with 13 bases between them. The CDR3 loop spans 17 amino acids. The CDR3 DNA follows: TGTGCCAGCAGCGTAGGTACAGGCGCCAGCTCCTACAATGAGCAGTTCTTC. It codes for CASSVGTGASSYNEQFF.

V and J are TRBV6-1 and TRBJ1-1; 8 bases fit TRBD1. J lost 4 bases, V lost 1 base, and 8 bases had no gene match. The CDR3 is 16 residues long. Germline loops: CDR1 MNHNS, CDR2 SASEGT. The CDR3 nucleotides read TGTGCCAGCAGTGAAGGACTAGGACAGGGTCGCACTGAAGCTTTCTTT. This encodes CASSEGLGQGRTEAFF.

Here the CDR3 DNA reads TGTGCCAGCAGTTACGGACTAGCTGGCTCCAATGAGCAGTTCTTC. This encodes CASSYGLAGSNEQFF. This chain joins TRBV6-5 and TRBJ2-1; TRBD2 matches 8 bases. The trim removed 2 bases at V and 6 bases at J, leaving 6 bases unmatched. Germline V lookup: CDR1 MNHEY, CDR2 SVGAGI. The CDR3 loop spans 15 amino acids.

The CDR3 nucleotides are TGCGCCAGCAGACCCTCGGGGGCAGGGAGCGAGCAGTACTTC. Its translation: CASRPSGAGSEQYF. This chain joins TRBV10-1 and TRBJ2-7; the D gene could be TRBD1 or TRBD2 (6 bases each). V lost 6 bases to trimming and J lost 6 bases, with 18 bases between them. CDR3 size: 14 residues. Per germline, CDR1 WNHNN and CDR2 SYGVQD (reference sequence).

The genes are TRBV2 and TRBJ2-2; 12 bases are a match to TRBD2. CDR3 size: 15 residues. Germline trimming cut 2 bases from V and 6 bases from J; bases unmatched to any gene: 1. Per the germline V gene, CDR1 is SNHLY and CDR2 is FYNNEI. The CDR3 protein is CASSELAGGPGELFF. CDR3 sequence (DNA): TGTGCCAGCAGTGAACTAGCGGGGGGGCCCGGGGAGCTGTTTTTT.

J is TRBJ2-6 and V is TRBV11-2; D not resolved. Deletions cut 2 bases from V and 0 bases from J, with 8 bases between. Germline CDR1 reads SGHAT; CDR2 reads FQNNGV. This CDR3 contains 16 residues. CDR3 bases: TGTGCCAGCAGCTTATACGAGATCTCTGGGGCCAACGTCCTGACTTTC. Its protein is CASSLYEISGANVLTF.

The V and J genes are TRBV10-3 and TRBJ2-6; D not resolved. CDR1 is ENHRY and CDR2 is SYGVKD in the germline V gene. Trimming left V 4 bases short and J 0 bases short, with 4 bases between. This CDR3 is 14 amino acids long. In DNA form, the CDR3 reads TGTGCCATCAGTGGGGACTCTGGGGCCAACGTCCTGACTTTC. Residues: CAISGDSGANVLTF.